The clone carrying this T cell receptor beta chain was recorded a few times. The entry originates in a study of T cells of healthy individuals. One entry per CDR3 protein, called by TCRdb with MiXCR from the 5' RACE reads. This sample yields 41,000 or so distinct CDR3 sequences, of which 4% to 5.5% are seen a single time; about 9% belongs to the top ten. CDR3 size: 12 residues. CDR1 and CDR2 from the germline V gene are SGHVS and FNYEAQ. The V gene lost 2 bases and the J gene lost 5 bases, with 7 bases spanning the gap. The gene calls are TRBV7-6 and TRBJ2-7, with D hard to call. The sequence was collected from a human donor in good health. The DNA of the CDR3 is TGTGCCAGCAGCTTAAATCTGCACGAGCAGTACTTC. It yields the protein CASSLNLHEQYF.